These 5 T cell receptor beta chains were all obtained from the same sample, sequenced in a study of patients and donors after allogeneic stem cell transplantation. TCRdb re-analysed the RT-PCR reads in MiXCR, keeping a single row per CDR3 protein. The table shows around 82,000 distinct CDR3 sequences, with approximately 5% occurring only once. Specimen: blood, either unsorted or a sorted T cell fraction (not recorded which). Source of these receptors: a human donor who was either an allogeneic HSCT recipient or a stem cell or donor lymphocyte infusion donor (not recorded which). It is not recorded whose cells these are; they may come from a transplant donor.

The chain employs TRBV6-1 and TRBJ2-5; 8 bases fit TRBD2. The CDR3 consists of 16 residues. Germline V CDR1 and CDR2: MNHNS, SASEGT. After removal of 1 base from V and 5 bases from J, the junction contained 9 bases not matched to a gene. The CDR3 DNA reads TGTGCCAGCAGTGAAGTGGGGCGGGGGGCCCCGGAGACCCAGTACTTC. Translation: CASSEVGRGAPETQYF.

As for this clonotype: This may come from a read error, since a much larger clone is one base off. The chain carries TRBV29-1 and TRBJ1-2; 7 bases are a match to TRBD1. The germline V gene has CDR1 SQVTM and CDR2 ANQGSEA. This CDR3 has 13 amino acids. The J segment lost 8 bases and the V segment lost 5 bases, leaving 11 bases of the junction unmatched. CDR3 sequence (DNA): TGCAGCGTTTTGCCAAGGACAGGACGAGGCTACACCTTC. It translates to CSVLPRTGRGYTF. The entire variable domain, with the rest obtained from reference TRBV29-1 and TRBJ1-2, is as follows: SAVISQKPSRDICQRGTSLTIQCQVDSQVTMMFWYRQQPGQSLTLIATANQGSEATYESGFVIDKFPISRPNLTFSTLTVSNMSPEDSSIYLCSVLPRTGRGYTFGSGTRLTVV.

The table lists this clonotype with many counts. The chain has TRBV19 and TRBJ1-4, with D possibly being TRBD1 (6 bases). The CDR3 contains 18 residues. Trimming left V 6 bases short and J 11 bases short, with 31 bases between. Germline values: CDR1 LNHDA, CDR2 SQIVND (reference sequence). CDR3 sequence reads: CASSQVSQQDRGTGKLFF. CDR3 nucleotides: TGTGCCAGTAGCCAAGTTTCTCAACAGGATCGGGGAACAGGGAAACTGTTTTTT.

This clonotype was counted at least ten times. CDR3 sequence reads: CASSLGQGNFNEQFF. CDR3 coding DNA: TGTGCCAGCAGCTTGGGGCAGGGTAACTTCAATGAGCAGTTCTTC. The J gene is TRBJ2-1, the V gene TRBV5-6; D possibly corresponds to TRBD1 (5 bases). The ends were cut back, 0 bases at V and 6 bases at J, with 13 bases in the middle. The CDR3 is 15 residues long. Per germline, CDR1 SGHDT and CDR2 YYEEEE.

This clonotype was counted a few times. A junction end diverges from the germline sequence, so it may reflect a read error. V usage is TRBV24-1 and J usage is TRBJ2-4; tentatively, D is TRBD1 or TRBD2 (5 bases each). The CDR3 length is 13 residues. Germline lookup yields CDR1 KGHDR and CDR2 SFDVKD. CDR3 sequence: CATSDGAENIQCF. The CDR3 DNA follows: TGTGCCACCTCCGACGGGGCCGAAAACATTCAGTGCTTC.